This TCR beta chain was observed in a study of T cell repertoires in ileal Crohn's disease. Libraries were prepared by immunoSEQ multiplex PCR; TCRdb keeps only in-frame clonotypes and omits some of them. Among around 15,000 clones listed, around 66% were seen once. The CDR3 loop spans 15 amino acids. V trimming: 2 bases; J trimming: 6 bases; junction bases outside the gene matches: 7. Looked up from germline, CDR1 is SGHNT and CDR2 is YENEEA. This clonotype was sampled from an adult with Crohn's disease. Sequencing used ileal tissue. The V gene is TRBV11-3, the J gene TRBJ2-7; 10 positions agree with TRBD2. In nucleotides, the CDR3 is TGTGCCAGCAGCTTAATCCTAGCGGGAGTTTCCGAGCAGTACTTC. This translates into CASSLILAGVSEQYF. Together with reference TRBV11-3 and TRBJ2-7, the CDR3 gives the full variable domain: EAGVVQSPRYKIIEKKQPVAFWCNPISGHNTLYWYLQNLGQGPELLIRYENEEAVDDSQLPKDRFSAERLKGVDSTLKIQPAELGDSAVYLCASSLILAGVSEQYFGPGTRLTVT.